This T cell receptor beta chain was obtained from a study of graft-versus-host responses after intestinal transplantation. The CDR3 is made up of 14 amino acids. CDR1 and CDR2 from the germline V gene are LGHNA and YNFKEQ. The study, taken as a whole, reports: Allograft clonal ratios (graft-versus-host to host-versus-graft) were high in patients who had graft-donor T cell macrochimerism.

Sequencing used immunoSEQ multiplex PCR; TCRdb keeps in-frame clones, though not all of them. The profile shows around 25,000 clones, 40% of them singletons. The specimen comprised alloreactive CD4+ T cells from a mixed lymphocyte reaction culture, sampled before intestinal transplant. The subset: CFSE-low proliferating T cells sorted from approximately 6-day pre-transplant mixed lymphocyte reaction (GvH or HvG direction). The sequence came from a human patient who received an intestinal transplant. The chain recombines TRBV4-2 with TRBJ2-5, with 7 bases fitting TRBD1. With the DNA end fitting TRBJ2-7 better, the J assignment may be wrong. The CDR3 loop reads CASSLDRDLYEQYF. The CDR3 DNA sequence: TGTGCCAGCAGCCTCGACAGGGATTTATACGAGCAGTACTTC.